Following are 19 T cell receptor beta chains from one sample sequenced in a study of T cell changes during pregnancy in multiple sclerosis. Generated by immunoSEQ multiplex PCR, the TCRdb table keeps only in-frame clones and is missing some. Here the sample spans 46,000 or so clones, 90% being singletons. Sequencing used peripheral blood, obtained in the second trimester of pregnancy. These TCRs come from a female donor in good health, enrolled as a control in a pregnancy study.

The chain employs TRBV27 and TRBJ1-1; D is ambiguous. CDR3 length: 12 amino acids. Germline lookup yields CDR1 MNHEY and CDR2 SMNVEV (reference sequence). Trimming stripped 3 bases from V and 7 bases from J, with 9 bases between. The CDR3: CASSLIPGEAFF. CDR3 sequence (DNA): TGTGCCAGCAGTTTGATCCCGGGTGAAGCTTTCTTT.

J is TRBJ1-5 and V is TRBV10-3, with D unresolved. Trimming shortened V by 3 bases and J by 3 bases, and 6 bases separated the two germline ends. This CDR3 has 13 amino acids. Per the germline V gene, CDR1 is ENHRY and CDR2 is SYGVKD. CDR3 coding DNA: TGTGCCATCAGTGAAGCGCCCAATCAGCCCCAGCATTTT. The encoded protein is CAISEAPNQPQHF.

The J gene is TRBJ2-1, the V gene TRBV6-5; the match to TRBD1 covers 8 bases. From germline, CDR1 is MNHEY and CDR2 SVGAGI. The CDR3 consists of 14 residues. Losses at the gene ends were 2 bases for V and 12 bases for J; bases not matched to a gene: 9. The CDR3 region has the DNA TGTGCCAGCAGTTACGAGACAGGGGCCCTAGCGCAGTTCTTC. Protein sequence: CASSYETGALAQFF.

V usage is TRBV30 and J usage is TRBJ1-1; no reliable D call. Trimming removed 3 bases from V and 7 bases from J, with 18 bases in between. CDR1 is GTSNPN and CDR2 is SVGIG in the germline V gene (reference sequence). This CDR3 spans 14 amino acids. The CDR3 DNA reads as TGTGCCTGGAGGAGAAAGACTGACGTTTTTGAAGCTTTCTTT. This codes for CAWRRKTDVFEAFF.

For this clone: Different DNA sequences within this sample yield the same CDR3. CDR3 sequence reads: CASSPQGYEQYF. For the CDR3, the DNA is TGTGCCAGCAGTCCACAGGGGTACGAGCAGTACTTC. This chain joins TRBV6-5 and TRBJ2-7; 7 bases match TRBD1. CDR1 and CDR2 from the germline V gene are MNHEY and SVGAGI. This CDR3 is 12 amino acids long. J lost 4 bases, V lost 5 bases, and 2 bases had no gene match.

The chain carries TRBV19 and TRBJ2-1, with D maybe TRBD2 (6 bases). The CDR3 is 16 amino acids. V lost 4 bases and J 0 bases, leaving 13 bases between the germline ends. Germline V gene data show CDR1 as LNHDA and CDR2 as SQIVND (reference sequence). CDR3 residues: CASSRRDSLSYNEQFF. The CDR3 DNA follows: TGTGCCAGTAGTAGGAGGGACTCCCTCTCCTACAATGAGCAGTTCTTC.

This clone has only one observation. The chain carries TRBV5-4 and TRBJ1-1; D is perhaps TRBD1 (6 bases). Trimming shortened V by 4 bases and J by 1 base, and 8 bases separated the two germline ends. The germline gives CDR1 SGHNT, CDR2 YYREEE (reference sequence). The CDR3 spans 13 residues. The DNA for the CDR3 is TGTGCCAGCAGCCCGACAGGGAACACTGAAGCTTTCTTT. This sequence encodes CASSPTGNTEAFF.

The chain recombines TRBV18 with TRBJ2-7; 15 nucleotides match TRBD2. V dropped 6 bases and J dropped 8; count of bases not matched to a gene: 17. CDR1 is KGHSH, CDR2 LQKENI, per germline. The CDR3 loop spans 18 amino acids. The CDR3 loop is CASSLGTSGRTPGWKQYF. DNA for the CDR3: TGTGCCAGCTCCCTAGGGACTAGCGGGAGGACCCCTGGGTGGAAGCAGTACTTC.

V and J are TRBV7-9 and TRBJ2-5; 9 bases fit TRBD2. CDR3 length: 14 residues. The V gene's germline CDR1 is SEHNR and CDR2 FQNEAQ (reference sequence). The V segment lost 6 bases and the J segment 1 base; nucleotides outside the gene matches: 3. The CDR3, as DNA: TGTGCCAGCAGAGCGGGAGGCTTCCAAGAGACCCAGTACTTC. Its protein is CASRAGGFQETQYF.

V is TRBV27 and J is TRBJ2-5; 8 bases match TRBD1. Losses at the gene ends were 4 bases for V and 5 bases for J; bases not matched to a gene: 6. CDR1 and CDR2 from the germline V gene are MNHEY and SMNVEV (reference sequence). The CDR3 is made up of 14 amino acids. As DNA, the CDR3 is TGTGCCAGCAGTTCCGCAGGGGGCGGCGAGACCCAGTACTTC. Its translation is CASSSAGGGETQYF.

The rearrangement uses TRBV6-1 and TRBJ1-3, with D possibly being TRBD1 (6 bases). The CDR3 runs 16 residues. The V gene lost 1 base and the J gene lost 5 bases, with 15 bases spanning the gap. Germline V gene sequence: CDR1 MNHNS, CDR2 SASEGT. The DNA for the CDR3 is TGTGCCAGCAGTGAAGGAAGGGCAGGGGCAAGAAACACCATATATTTT. This translates into CASSEGRAGARNTIYF.

The chain couples TRBV14 to TRBJ1-5; D might be TRBD1 (5 bases). The V gene lost 1 base and the J gene lost 6 bases, with 10 bases spanning the gap. Germline assignment: CDR1 SGHDN and CDR2 FVKESK. This CDR3 spans 14 amino acids. The CDR3 DNA sequence: TGTGCCAGCAGCCAAGGGGCGGGGGGTCAGCCCCAGCATTTT. Translating gives CASSQGAGGQPQHF.

The chain is built from TRBV6-5 and TRBJ1-1, with 8 bases that match TRBD1. V trimming: 6 bases; J trimming: 0 bases; junction bases outside the gene matches: 3. This CDR3 is built from 14 residues. CDR1 and CDR2 (germline): MNHEY, SVGAGI. Here the CDR3 DNA reads TGTGCCAGCAGGTGGACAGGGATGAACACTGAAGCTTTCTTT. It encodes CASRWTGMNTEAFF.

This rearrangement joins TRBV5-6 to TRBJ1-5, with a tentative D call TRBD1 (6 bases). The V and J ends lost 2 bases and 4 bases respectively, with 10 bases between them. From germline, CDR1 is SGHDT and CDR2 YYEEEE. This CDR3 is 14 amino acids long. Here the CDR3 DNA reads TGTGCCAGCAGCTTTGGGACAACTAATCAGCCCCAGCATTTT. Translation gives CASSFGTTNQPQHF.

The chain joins TRBV4-1 to TRBJ2-7; the D gene is possibly TRBD1 (6 bases). V shed 6 bases and J shed 0 bases, with 15 bases lying between them. Germline V gene sequence: CDR1 MGHRA, CDR2 YSYEKL. The CDR3 is 15 amino acids. CDR3 region: CASSGRGGPSYEQYF. CDR3 nucleotide sequence: TGCGCCAGCAGTGGACGAGGGGGTCCCTCCTACGAGCAGTACTTC.

The chain is built from TRBV19 and TRBJ1-5, with TRBD1 as a possible D gene (6 bases). V gave up 6 bases and J gave up 3 bases, with 21 bases separating them. Germline V gives CDR1 LNHDA, CDR2 SQIVND (reference sequence). The CDR3 extends over 17 amino acids. The CDR3 DNA sequence: TGTGCCAGTAGGTCTTCTTTTGGACAGCGCTACAATCAGCCCCAGCATTTT. This encodes CASRSSFGQRYNQPQHF.

The rearrangement uses TRBV5-1 and TRBJ2-3, with D perhaps TRBD2 (6 bases). The V end lost 0 bases, the J end lost 1 base, and 9 bases lay between the germline ends. The germline gives CDR1 SGHRS, CDR2 YFSETQ. The CDR3 runs to 15 residues. CDR3 amino acids: CASSLALAGTDTQYF. The CDR3 coding sequence is TGCGCCAGCAGCTTGGCACTAGCCGGCACAGATACGCAGTATTTT.

The V and J genes are TRBV5-6 and TRBJ1-1, with 10 bases aligning to TRBD1. Germline V lookup: CDR1 SGHDT, CDR2 YYEEEE. CDR3 length: 15 amino acids. Trimming cost V 4 bases and J 1 base; bases outside gene matches: 4. CDR3 DNA sequence: TGTGCCAGCAGCCGACAGGGGGCGAAGAACACTGAAGCTTTCTTT. This encodes CASSRQGAKNTEAFF. Variable domain in full (rest from reference TRBV5-6 and TRBJ1-1): DAGVTQSPTHLIKTRGQQVTLRCSPKSGHDTVSWYQQALGQGPQFIFQYYEEEERQRGNFPDRFSGHQFPNYSSELNVNALLLGDSALYLCASSRQGAKNTEAFFGQGTRLTVV.

The chain joins TRBV9 to TRBJ2-2; unclear D gene. The germline V and J ends were trimmed by 0 bases and 2 bases, with 5 bases remaining between them. There are 14 residues in the CDR3. Germline-derived CDR1 and CDR2 are SGDLS and YYNGEE. DNA for the CDR3: TGTGCCAGCAGCGTAGACAGCAACACCGGGGAGCTGTTTTTT. Its translation is CASSVDSNTGELFF.